This T cell receptor (beta chain) was retrieved from a study of CD8 T cells in seronegative destructive rheumatoid arthritis (dated by TCRdb to about 2020). Regarding the study in general: At the time of sampling, biological drugs were being given to seven out of the eight CND-RA patients. Peripheral CD8+ TCRbeta repertoires were compared between CCP-negative destructive rheumatoid arthritis (CND-RA) patients and newly diagnosed seropositive RA, seronegative RA and healthy controls. The seropositive RA, seronegative RA and healthy control comparison cohorts were taken from a previously published TCRbeta dataset and were not newly sequenced.

Within its sample, this clone is medium-sized (0.01 to 0.1%). The specificity of this receptor is unknown. The input lacks base qualities; no much larger clone sits a single base away. Study-wide findings and limitations: After adjustment for age, less diverse and more clonal CD8+ TCRbeta repertoires appeared to be present in CND-RA patients than in other RA subtypes. Without diagnostic samples, TCR repertoire differences may partly reflect poor disease control over the years rather than being present at onset. No public clonotype enrichment survived Benjamini-Hochberg correction across the 110,000 or so clonotypes tested. The small size of the CND-RA cohort was acknowledged as a study limitation. More CMV-reactive and fewer influenza A-reactive CD8+ TCRbeta sequences were observed in CND-RA repertoires than in controls and other RA subtypes. CND-RA patients appeared to carry a distinct set of enriched public clonotypes, which the authors read as support for a separate disease subset.

Genomic DNA from CD8+ cells was used for TCRbeta sequencing, which was performed according to the manufacturer's instructions. TCRbeta sequencing used the immunoSEQ assay and was run at a genomics technology centre in Finland. Under the source paper's analysis protocol: Clonotype tables from the immunoSEQ preprocessing pipeline were converted to VDJtools format, and non-productive clonotypes were removed. Samples with fewer than 10,000 reads were excluded, the remaining samples were subsampled to 10,000 reads, and most of the eight CND-RA samples met this threshold. The VDJtools CalcDiversityStats function was applied to data subsampled to 10,000 reads to calculate Shannon-Wiener, Simpson and clonality indices. To infer antigen specificity, non-singleton TCRbeta clonotypes were hard-matched against VDJdb, with no mismatches permitted. CDR3 sequences that differed by one amino acid (Hamming distance 1) were grouped together into clusters with potentially shared antigen targets. After groups were resampled to six samples, public clonotypes were tested for group enrichment with one-sided Fisher's exact tests, and this procedure was repeated ten times. Drawn from immuneACCESS, this table holds only the in-frame rearrangements with V and J called that TCRdb kept. Clones are partly lost; checked studies trace under half to an unresolved V gene and leave the rest unexplained. The V and J calls and clone size are taken from that table; D and trimming were inferred from the DNA. The sample data list roughly 13,000 clones, and roughly four fifths of these were observed just once. 27% of the sample comes from the top ten.

CND-RA patients were negative for the clinical CCP2 antibody test, and joint destruction progressed despite active therapy. All CND-RA patients were characterized by typical joint destruction in wrists and ankles and by failure of conventional anti-rheumatic therapy. Sampling of CND-RA patients was performed not at diagnosis but after long disease histories, which spanned decades in several cases. Roughly 50 millilitres of EDTA-anticoagulated peripheral blood were drawn from each patient. Density gradient separation with Ficoll-Paque PLUS was used to isolate peripheral blood mononuclear cells. AutoMACS magnetic bead positive selection was used to isolate CD8+ cells from fresh or cryopreserved PBMCs, and purity was verified by flow cytometry. Nucleospin Tissue or Tissue XS kits were used to extract genomic DNA, which was then quantified on a Qubit 2.0 fluorometer. The sequenced sample was CD8+ T cells from blood. The sequence derives from a woman aged 30-49 years with seronegative destructive rheumatoid arthritis.

The sequenced DNA is TGTGCCAGCACCCTATCGGGGGGGGACAGTGAAAAACTGTTTTTT. It codes for CASTLSGGDSEKLFF. The receptor chain draws on TRBV6-1 and TRBJ1-4, and 7 bases in between align with TRBD1. CDR1 and CDR2 are drawn from the germline V gene: MNHNS, SASEGT. The CDR3 goes from the cysteine to the phenylalanine over 15 residues. Left in the record is the CDR3 DNA by itself, 45 bases read in frame from the first base. V is cut back by 7 bases and J by 7 bases, with 12 bases in the junction unmatched.